This TCR beta chain was profiled in a study of monozygotic twins with inflammatory bowel disease (dated by TCRdb to about 2019). A note on the overall study: A total of some 30 monozygotic twin pairs were included in the full study, comprising nine German pairs (four IBD-concordant, five IBD-discordant) and 19 IBD-discordant Danish pairs. The search for disease-associated traits relied mainly on comparing, within discordant pairs, IBD patients with their genetically identical healthy co-twins. Each individual had, on average, about 151 000 unique TCRalpha sequences and 181 000 unique TCRbeta sequences available for analysis.

From each donor, a roughly 2.7 ml peripheral blood sample was drawn into PAXgene tubes and stored at -80 degrees C. Without T cell sorting, total RNA was isolated from whole blood using the PAXgene blood miRNA kit on an automated QIAcube. Peripheral blood from monozygotic twin pairs concordant or discordant for inflammatory bowel disease was subjected to deep TCRalpha and TCRbeta repertoire profiling with unique molecular barcoding. For every twin pair, smoking habits were documented, and each individual was categorised as a current, former or never smoker. Of note for this clonotype: There is no known antigen for this receptor.

Results the study describes overall, beyond this receptor: No single strong signal or clonotype linked to IBD turned up in the results, so the idea that one exists was not supported. Differing immunosuppressive treatments among patients may have added background noise and inter-individual variability to the repertoires. The analysis was unable to tell apart different T cell subtypes. No difference in repertoire similarity was observed between concordant and discordant twins, possibly owing to limited statistical power. IBD patients shared fewer clonotypes with other individuals than healthy twins did, most markedly in patients showing signs of disease activity. IBD patients had lower TCRbeta repertoire diversity, measured by the inverse Simpson index, than their healthy co-twins.

Library creation used 5' RACE. The input for every TCR library was roughly 3.5 ug of total RNA. For each sample, cDNA synthesis was carried out in eight separate reactions using SMARTScribe reverse transcriptase. During cDNA synthesis, unique molecular identifiers containing a 6-nucleotide sample barcode were introduced by template switching. Amplification of TCRalpha and TCRbeta cDNA involved two nested PCRs of approximately 17 and 9 cycles, and each PCR was followed by bead purification. Before amplification, cDNA was treated with uracil DNA-glycosylase and purified using the QIAquick PCR purification kit. The second PCR was the step at which Illumina TruSeq-compatible adapters and sample-specific barcodes were added. Library quality and concentration were checked on TapeStation and Qubit, and libraries were pooled at roughly 5.1 ng each. Pooled libraries were sequenced on an Illumina HiSeq2500 single-index Rapid Run with 2 x 100 bp reads and custom sequencing primers. The published analysis was carried out like this. MiGEC version 1.2.6 was used for UMI-based consensus assembly to correct PCR and sequencing errors. MiXCR version 2.1.1 handled V(D)J alignment, clonotype assembly and CDR3 extraction. Gene usage, clonotype sharing and MAIT/NKT TCR abundance were normalised by analysing the top 1000, 10 000 and 20 000 clonotypes per sample. Diversity was computed as the inverse Simpson index with the vegan R package after downsampling to 27 000 UMIs. Paired Mann-Whitney U tests were applied to discordant twin pairs, with Benjamini-Hochberg correction for multiple testing. The reads were reprocessed in TCRdb, with one entry per CDR3 protein sequence and no accompanying DNA. TCRdb, not the authors, supplied the V and J calls. The table for this sample shows around 450,000 distinct CDR3 sequences. Clones ranked in the top ten supply about 2.4% of the sample.

CDR1 and CDR2 are drawn from the germline V gene: MGHRA, YSYEKL. The CDR3 numbers 15 residues from cysteine through phenylalanine. No DNA sequence was recorded. The rearrangement combines TRBV4-1 with TRBJ2-7; TCRdb gives TRBD1 as the D gene, but with no DNA this cannot be confirmed. The source of this sequence is a human donor with ulcerative colitis or Crohn's disease, or a healthy co-twin of an affected twin (not recorded which). Sequences were obtained from blood. The CDR3 reads CASSQGGQGVYEQYF.